The source of this T cell receptor beta chain is a study of control samples from healthy donors and cancer patients. Assay used: immunoSEQ multiplex PCR; TCRdb lists only in-frame clones, some missing. Here the sample spans just under 75,000 clones, about 88% being singletons. V was cut by 4 bases and J by 5 bases, with 18 bases left in between. The CDR3 spans 15 residues. Germline V gene lookup returns CDR1 SGHRS and CDR2 YFSETQ. The sequence came from a woman aged 45-65 years in good health. The chain combines TRBV5-1 with TRBJ1-1; possibly TRBD1 for D (5 bases). Source material: blood. The CDR3 sequence is CASSGTTGRGTEAFF. The CDR3 coding sequence is TGCGCCAGCAGCGGTACTACAGGCCGGGGGACTGAAGCTTTCTTT.